This T cell receptor (beta chain) was identified in a study of blood T cell repertoires in COVID-19. Measured with immunoSEQ multiplex PCR; TCRdb has only the in-frame clones, and not every one. The table shows 140,000 to 150,000 clones, with approximately 90% occurring only once. Germline-derived CDR1 and CDR2 are SNHLY and FYNNEI. The ends lost 10 bases at V and 6 bases at J; junction bases unmatched: 8. This CDR3 is 13 amino acids long. V is TRBV2 and J is TRBJ2-3; 9 bases align to TRBD1. This receptor was identified in a woman between 45 and 60 years old with active or convalescent COVID-19. Material for sequencing was peripheral blood. The CDR3 spells CAIWDRAADTQYF. CDR3 nucleotides: TGTGCCATATGGGACAGGGCGGCCGATACGCAGTATTTT.